This T cell receptor beta chain is from a study of OX40 agonist ivuxolimab in advanced cancers. Study-level information: Subjects had a mean age of around 60 years, with a range of about 23 to 79; more than 70% were male.

This CDR3 has 13 residues. Germline CDR1 MNHNY, CDR2 SVGAGI (reference sequence). Trimming stripped 8 bases from V and 0 bases from J, with 8 bases between. About this clone itself: Its matching antigen is unknown.

Study-wide findings and caveats: CD8+ T cells were the subset that, on average, had more expanded clones than CD4+.

Some clones are missing from TCRdb's copy, which holds only in-frame ones; the method was immunoSEQ multiplex PCR. This table holds 55,000 to 90,000 clones, roughly 88% found once. The material sequenced was CD4+ or CD8+ T cells sorted from blood, taken in a trial of the OX40 agonist ivuxolimab. This receptor was obtained from an adult with an advanced solid tumor such as melanoma, head and neck, liver or kidney cancer. J is TRBJ1-3 and V is TRBV6-6; no reliable D call. CDR3 DNA: TGTGCCAGCGAGGCAGCCTCTGGAAACACCATATATTTT. Translation gives CASEAASGNTIYF.